The 14 T cell receptor beta chains below were found in one sample sequenced in a study of T cells in localized non-small cell lung cancer. The method was immunoSEQ multiplex PCR; TCRdb's version includes in-frame clones alone and lacks a portion of them. The data contain 30,000 or so clones, about 91% of them singletons. Sequencing was performed on peripheral blood, taken before any cancer treatment. Receptor source: a male donor at least 60 years old with stage I lung adenocarcinoma.

This clone was found once. Here the CDR3 reads CASWDNYGYTF. The CDR3 DNA sequence: TGCGCCAGTTGGGATAACTATGGCTACACCTTC. This sequence joins TRBV5-1 and TRBJ1-2; D not resolved. The V gene's germline CDR1 is SGHRS and CDR2 YFSETQ. The CDR3 has 11 amino acids. Deletions cut 8 bases from V and 1 base from J, with 6 bases between.

The chain carries TRBV28 and TRBJ2-1, with 9 bases that match TRBD2. Germline V CDR1 and CDR2: MDHEN, SYDVKM. Unmatched junction bases numbered 8, after V lost 5 bases and J lost 0 bases. CDR3 size: 17 residues. CDR3: CASSMTSGRSSYNEQFF. The CDR3 DNA is TGTGCCAGCAGTATGACTAGCGGCAGGAGCTCCTACAATGAGCAGTTCTTC. The full variable domain, with the rest looked up from reference TRBV28 and TRBJ2-1, is DVKVTQSSRYLVKRTGEKVFLECVQDMDHENMFWYRQDPGLGLRLIYFSYDVKMKEKGDIPEGYSVSREKKERFSLILESASTNQTSMYLCASSMTSGRSSYNEQFFGPGTRLTVL.

In DNA, the CDR3 is TGTGCCAGCAGTGTCGAAACTAGAATCGGCGGGGAGCTGTTTTTT. Translating it yields CASSVETRIGGELFF. This sequence joins TRBV28 and TRBJ2-2, with D perhaps matching TRBD2 (5 bases). Trimming cost V 5 bases and J 7 bases, with 17 bases left between them. The CDR3 totals 15 residues. The germline CDR1 and CDR2 sequences are MDHEN and SYDVKM.

This clone was counted between two and nine times. CDR3 sequence (DNA): TGTGCCAGCAGCTTAGAGGACACAACTAACCTCAATGAGCAGTTCTTC. Its protein product is CASSLEDTTNLNEQFF. V gene TRBV11-2 combines with J gene TRBJ2-1, with D perhaps TRBD1 (5 bases). V lost 0 bases, J lost 6 bases, and 15 bases lay in between. Germline CDR1 is SGHAT and CDR2 is FQNNGV. The CDR3 contains 16 residues.

The chain joins TRBV29-1 to TRBJ1-2; D call uncertain. The V gene lost 2 bases and the J gene lost 0 bases, with 13 bases spanning the gap. This CDR3 is 15 amino acids long. The V gene's germline CDR1 is SQVTM and CDR2 ANQGSEA. In DNA, the CDR3 is TGCAGCGTTGAACTGTTTGACCCGACTAACTATGGCTACACCTTC. It specifies CSVELFDPTNYGYTF.

This chain connects TRBV5-6 to TRBJ2-7; TRBD2 matches at 12 bases. The CDR3 contains 16 residues. The V gene's germline CDR1 is SGHDT and CDR2 YYEEEE. V shed 3 bases, J shed 7 bases, and the junction held 11 bases outside the gene matches. The CDR3 DNA reads TGTGCCAGCAGCTACGGACTAGCGGGAATCTTAAGGGAGCAGTACTTC. Residues: CASSYGLAGILREQYF. The full variable domain, rest sourced from reference TRBV5-6 and TRBJ2-7, is DAGVTQSPTHLIKTRGQQVTLRCSPKSGHDTVSWYQQALGQGPQFIFQYYEEEERQRGNFPDRFSGHQFPNYSSELNVNALLLGDSALYLCASSYGLAGILREQYFGPGTRLTVT.

The chain carries TRBV2 and TRBJ1-5; no definite D call. CDR1 SNHLY and CDR2 FYNNEI come from the germline V gene. There are 14 residues in the CDR3. Between the trimmed V and J ends, which lost 8 bases and 0 bases, there was a span of 11 bases. CDR3 region: CASGGSYSNQPQHF. CDR3 coding DNA: TGTGCCAGCGGTGGCAGTTATAGCAATCAGCCCCAGCATTTT.

The chain recombines TRBV6-5 with TRBJ2-7, with D possibly matching TRBD2 (5 bases). The CDR3 spans 13 residues. Trimming removed 8 bases from V and 5 bases from J, with 16 bases in between. Germline lookup yields CDR1 MNHEY and CDR2 SVGAGI. CDR3 in amino acids: CASSVVFGDEQYF. CDR3 nucleotide sequence: TGTGCCAGCTCGGTGGTTTTCGGGGACGAGCAGTACTTC.

V usage is TRBV19 and J usage is TRBJ1-5, with 8 bases matching TRBD1. From germline, CDR1 is LNHDA and CDR2 SQIVND (reference sequence). The CDR3 runs to 14 residues. The V gene end was trimmed by 2 bases and the J gene end by 6 bases; junction bases not matched to a gene: 3. CDR3 region: CASSITGGGQPQHF. CDR3 in DNA: TGTGCCAGTAGTATAACAGGGGGTGGTCAGCCCCAGCATTTT.

The chain carries TRBV29-1 and TRBJ1-5, with D possibly matching TRBD1 (6 bases). Germline CDR1 reads SQVTM; CDR2 reads ANQGSEA. CDR3 length: 12 amino acids. V lost 5 bases to trimming and J lost 5 bases, with 10 bases between them. In nucleotides, the CDR3 is TGCAGCGTTCGGGACACCGATCAGCCCCAGCATTTT. This translates into CSVRDTDQPQHF.

The chain employs TRBV14 and TRBJ2-3, with D maybe TRBD2 (6 bases). Trimming took 2 bases from V and 7 from J, leaving 13 bases between them. The germline V gene encodes CDR1 SGHDN and CDR2 FVKESK. The CDR3 length is 14 residues. The CDR3 nucleotides are TGTGCCAGCAGCCAACTGCGGGGAAAAAATACGCAGTATTTT. This codes for CASSQLRGKNTQYF.

V usage is TRBV5-1 and J usage is TRBJ2-3; 14 positions agree with TRBD2. There are 17 residues in the CDR3. V lost 0 bases and J lost 5; bases outside the gene matches: 5. Looked up from germline, CDR1 is SGHRS and CDR2 is YFSETQ. The CDR3 loop is CASSLGLAGGPQDTQYF. Here the CDR3 DNA reads TGCGCCAGCAGCTTGGGACTAGCGGGGGGGCCTCAAGATACGCAGTATTTT.

J is TRBJ1-1 and V is TRBV7-2, with a possible D match to TRBD1 (6 bases). The CDR3 totals 15 residues. CDR1 is SGHTA and CDR2 is FQGNSA in the germline V gene. V was trimmed by 5 bases and J by 0 bases, leaving 13 bases between them. The CDR3 reads CASSESTGMNTEAFF. CDR3 coding DNA: TGTGCCAGCAGCGAATCTACAGGGATGAACACTGAAGCTTTCTTT.

The CDR3 loop reads CASSEWASGGYEQYF. For the CDR3, the DNA is TGTGCCAGCAGTGAATGGGCTAGCGGGGGCTACGAGCAGTACTTC. The chain uses TRBV2 and TRBJ2-7, with 10 bases aligning to TRBD2. After removal of 2 bases from V and 3 bases from J, the junction contained 4 bases not matched to a gene. Germline values: CDR1 SNHLY, CDR2 FYNNEI. This CDR3 region has 15 residues.